The 5 T cell receptor beta chains reported below all come from one sample, sequenced in a study of cytomegalovirus exposure and HLA in healthy donors. It was with 60 Vbeta and 13 Jbeta primers that the PCR ran. TCRdb's copy holds only in-frame clones and misses some; the assay was immunoSEQ multiplex PCR. The repertoire consists of 150,000 to 200,000 clones, with over 65% occurring once and the leading ten covering 7% to 7.5%. Sequencing was done on a sample of PBMCs. The source of these receptors is a man aged 40-55 years in good health and CMV-seropositive.

V usage is TRBV7-2 and J usage is TRBJ2-7; D might be TRBD2 (6 bases). The V end lost 1 base, the J end lost 2 bases, and 12 bases lay between the germline ends. The germline CDR1 and CDR2 sequences are SGHTA and FQGNSA. The CDR3 sequence is 15 residues long. CDR3 DNA: TGTGCCAGCAGCTTAGGCGGGGCTAATCCCTACGAGCAGTACTTC. Translation gives CASSLGGANPYEQYF. Complete variable domain (other parts from reference TRBV7-2 and TRBJ2-7): GAGVSQSPSNKVTEKGKDVELRCDPISGHTALYWYRQSLGQGLEFLIYFQGNSAPDKSGLPSDRFSAERTGGSVSTLTIQRTQQEDSAVYLCASSLGGANPYEQYFGPGTRLTVT.

Only a few counts were recorded for this clone. The J gene is TRBJ2-3, the V gene TRBV6-5; 7 bases agree with TRBD2. The V gene's germline CDR1 is MNHEY and CDR2 SVGAGI. V trimming: 2 bases; J trimming: 1 base; junction bases outside the gene matches: 0. The CDR3 runs to 14 residues. In DNA, the CDR3 is TGTGCCAGCAGTTACGGGGGGGGCACAGATACGCAGTATTTT. Translation gives CASSYGGGTDTQYF.

The sample holds a few counts of this clone. CDR3 loop: CASSPGTGVSGPQHF. CDR3 nucleotide sequence: TGTGCCAGCAGTCCCGGGACAGGGGTATCGGGGCCCCAGCATTTT. The rearrangement uses TRBV2 and TRBJ1-5, with 10 bases fitting TRBD1. V lost 5 bases to trimming and J lost 9 bases; unmatched junction nucleotides: 10. This CDR3 is built from 15 residues. CDR1 SNHLY and CDR2 FYNNEI come from the germline V gene.

The chain combines TRBV28 with TRBJ2-3, with TRBD2 identical over 10 bases. Germline CDR1 and CDR2: MDHEN and SYDVKM. The CDR3 is made up of 15 amino acids. Trimming took 10 bases from V and 0 from J; bases not matched to a gene: 7. CDR3 loop: CAIILAGRSTDTQYF. The CDR3 DNA reads as TGTGCCATCATACTAGCGGGGAGGAGCACAGATACGCAGTATTTT.

This sequence joins TRBV5-1 and TRBJ1-2; a weak D match, TRBD1 (5 bases). V gave up 9 bases and J gave up 2 bases, with 17 bases separating them. The CDR3 has 14 residues. Germline lookup yields CDR1 SGHRS and CDR2 YFSETQ. The CDR3 DNA reads as TGCGCCACATGGCCCGGGGGGTCAAACTATGGCTACACCTTC. It codes for CATWPGGSNYGYTF.